The clone carrying this T cell receptor (beta chain) has more than one count but fewer than ten. The entry originates in a study of Graves' ophthalmopathy and Graves' hyperthyroidism. RNA transcripts were the template, and TCR beta CDR3 regions were amplified from them. HTBI primers were used in a first-round RT-PCR, which preceded a second-round multiplex PCR. TCRdb re-called the multiplex PCR reads through MiXCR, storing one row per CDR3 protein. The sample comprises 650,000 to 900,000 distinct CDR3 sequences, roughly two fifths of which are singletons, and about 40% rests with the top ten. Germline V gene data show CDR1 as SEHNR and CDR2 as FQNEAQ (reference sequence). Germline trimming cut 5 bases from V and 1 base from J; bases unmatched to any gene: 19. The CDR3 length is 21 residues.

This receptor was identified in an adult man with Graves' ophthalmopathy. Specimen: peripheral blood. This chain uses TRBV7-9 with TRBJ2-6; the match to TRBD2 covers 8 bases. CDR3 in amino acids: CASSPDRWVAGKISGANVLTF. The CDR3, as DNA: TGTGCCAGCAGCCCCGACCGTTGGGTAGCGGGGAAAATATCTGGGGCCAACGTCCTGACTTTC. Using reference TRBV7-9 and TRBJ2-6 for the parts outside the CDR3, the full variable domain is DTGVSQNPRHKITKRGQNVTFRCDPISEHNRLYWYRQTLGQGPEFLTYFQNEAQLEKSRLLSDRFSAERPKGSFSTLEIQRTEQGDSAMYLCASSPDRWVAGKISGANVLTFGAGSRLTVL.